A single sample is the source of the 24 T cell receptor beta chains below, sequenced in a study of post-analysis software for immune sequencing data. Study findings and constraints: Comparison of patients with controls showed five TRBV segments more frequent in patients, TRBV5-6, TRBV5-1 and TRBV20-1 among them.

These TCRs are of unknown antigen specificity. TCR beta libraries were prepared from cDNA with unique molecular identifiers. Using its own MiXCR run on the PCR reads, TCRdb lists one record per CDR3 protein. Among roughly 600,000 distinct CDR3 sequences listed, around 40% were seen once. Sequenced input: blood. The receptors were gathered from a girl between 10 and 17 years old with multiple sclerosis.

This chain joins TRBV20-1 and TRBJ2-7; 7 nucleotides agree with TRBD1. The CDR3 loop spans 13 amino acids. Germline CDR1 reads DFQATT; CDR2 reads SNEGSKA (reference sequence). V lost 4 bases to trimming and J lost 2 bases; unmatched junction nucleotides: 5. In DNA, the CDR3 is TGCAGTGCTATACGACAGGGTACCTACGAGCAGTACTTC. It yields the protein CSAIRQGTYEQYF.

This clonotype was seen a handful of times. The rearrangement links TRBV7-2 to TRBJ2-5; TRBD2 matches 7 bases. With V trimmed by 5 bases and J by 5 bases, 14 bases remained unmatched. CDR1 is SGHTA, CDR2 FQGNSA, per germline. The CDR3 loop spans 16 amino acids. The CDR3 nucleotides are TGTGCCAGCAGCCCCAGAGCCGGCGGGAGAGTTGAGACCCAGTACTTC. Its protein product is CASSPRAGGRVETQYF.

With respect to this clonotype: A read error may account for a junction end that differs from germline. V usage is TRBV7-3 and J usage is TRBJ1-6; D gene unclear. The CDR3 runs to 15 residues. Germline CDR1 is SGHTA and CDR2 is FQGTGA. As DNA, the CDR3 is TGTGCCAGCAGCTTAACGGGCCAGCTATCTTCACCCCCCCACTTT. This gives the protein CASSLTGQLSSPPHF.

The chain couples TRBV4-1 to TRBJ2-6; D is unresolved. This CDR3 comprises 14 residues. Deletions cut 6 bases from V and 0 bases from J, with 6 bases between. CDR1 is MGHRA, CDR2 YSYEKL, per germline. CDR3 in amino acids: CASRNPSGANVLTF. CDR3 nucleotides: TGCGCCAGCAGAAATCCCTCTGGGGCCAACGTCCTGACTTTC.

This rearrangement joins TRBV20-1 to TRBJ1-1; D is possibly TRBD1 (5 bases). V was pared by 0 bases and J by 3 bases, with 14 bases between. The CDR3 is made up of 15 amino acids. The germline V gene encodes CDR1 DFQATT and CDR2 SNEGSKA (reference sequence). The CDR3 is CSARDLGQVDTEAFF. DNA of the CDR3: TGCAGTGCTAGAGATCTGGGGCAGGTGGACACTGAAGCTTTCTTT.

V is TRBV7-2 and J is TRBJ1-5; possible D gene TRBD1, 5 bases. The length of the CDR3 is 15 residues. V shed 1 base and J shed 3 bases, with 10 bases lying between them. Germline CDR1 and CDR2: SGHTA and FQGNSA. The CDR3 sequence is CASSLVQGPNQPQHF. DNA of the CDR3: TGTGCCAGCAGCTTAGTCCAGGGCCCCAATCAGCCCCAGCATTTT.

The chain combines TRBV7-2 with TRBJ2-1; a weak D match, TRBD2 (5 bases). V lost 7 bases and J lost 0, with 10 bases in between. The CDR3 extends over 14 amino acids. Germline V gives CDR1 SGHTA, CDR2 FQGNSA. The CDR3 loop reads CASTRDHSYNEQFF. In DNA form, the CDR3 reads TGTGCCAGCACTCGGGATCACTCCTACAATGAGCAGTTCTTC.

The rearrangement joins TRBV12-3 or TRBV12-4 to TRBJ2-3; D is possibly TRBD1 (6 bases). This CDR3 comprises 14 residues. The V end was cut by 5 bases, the J end by 8 bases, with 17 bases between. CDR3 in DNA: TGTGCCAGCAGTCCCCGGGACACCTGGGGTACGCAGTATTTT. Protein sequence: CASSPRDTWGTQYF.

The chain is built from TRBV6-5 and TRBJ1-1; D is unresolved. In germline, CDR1 is MNHEY, CDR2 SVGAGI. The CDR3 has 15 residues. V was shortened by 1 base and J by 5 bases, with 14 bases between the two germline ends. The CDR3 DNA is TGTGCCAGCAGTTACTTCGGGTACTCCGAAACTGAAGCTTTCTTT. It translates to CASSYFGYSETEAFF.

This clonotype turned up a few times. DNA for the CDR3: TGTGCCAGCAGATCTACAGGGGAAGAGACCCAGTACTTC. This translates into CASRSTGEETQYF. V and J are TRBV12-3 or TRBV12-4 and TRBJ2-5; TRBD1 aligns across 7 bases. This CDR3 has 13 amino acids. J was trimmed by 3 bases and V by 6 bases; bases with no gene match: 4.

The V gene is TRBV12-3 or TRBV12-4, the J gene TRBJ2-6, with TRBD1 as a possible D gene (6 bases). Trimming pared 6 bases from V and 6 bases from J, leaving 15 bases between. The CDR3 runs 15 residues. The CDR3 bases are TGTGCCAGCAGCCTAGGACAGTCAAAGGCCAACGTCCTGACTTTC. Translating it yields CASSLGQSKANVLTF.

The chain is built from TRBV12-3 or TRBV12-4 and TRBJ1-5; 10 positions match TRBD1. The CDR3 loop spans 15 amino acids. V lost 5 bases and J lost 4; bases outside the gene matches: 5. CDR3 DNA: TGTGCCAGCAGTGGACAGGGGGGGCGGAATCAGCCCCAGCATTTT. Its translation is CASSGQGGRNQPQHF.

Worth noting for this clonotype: One end of the junction varies from germline; a read error may be responsible. The chain links TRBV13 to TRBJ2-4; 9 bases match TRBD1. Germline CDR1 PRHDT, CDR2 FYEKMQ (reference sequence). The CDR3 has 15 residues. The CDR3 spells CAGSLDRGAKNIQYF. CDR3 sequence (DNA): TGTGCCGGCAGCCTGGACAGGGGAGCCAAAAACATTCAGTACTTC.

This chain uses TRBV5-1 with TRBJ1-5; D is unresolved. The CDR3 has 15 residues. The germline gives CDR1 SGHRS, CDR2 YFSETQ. The V and J ends lost 1 base and 5 bases respectively, with 13 bases between them. The CDR3 DNA reads TGCGCCAGCAGCTTGCACGGGGATCCGGATCAGCCCCAGCATTTT. Protein product: CASSLHGDPDQPQHF.

The rearrangement uses TRBV5-1 and TRBJ1-6, with D unresolved. V lost 4 bases and J lost 9, with 20 bases in between. The CDR3 runs 16 residues. Germline V gives CDR1 SGHRS, CDR2 YFSETQ. DNA for the CDR3: TGCGCCAGCAGCCCCAAGCCCGCCGAGGTGGTTTCACCCCTCCACTTT. Translation gives CASSPKPAEVVSPLHF.

The chain joins TRBV24-1 to TRBJ2-7; TRBD2 agrees at 8 bases. The J call may be in error: the DNA end matches TRBJ2-5 better. Germline V gene data show CDR1 as KGHDR and CDR2 as SFDVKD. The CDR3 consists of 15 residues. CDR3 in DNA: TGTGCCACCAGTGATCCGAGCGGGGGACAAGAGACCCAGTACTTC. This codes for CATSDPSGGQETQYF.

V is TRBV6-2 or TRBV6-3 and J is TRBJ2-1; D is ambiguous. Germline V gene data show CDR1 as MNHEY and CDR2 as SVGEGT. The CDR3 sequence is 14 residues long. V lost 7 bases to trimming and J lost 3 bases, with 13 bases between them. The CDR3: CASKPSRDYNEQFF. In nucleotides, the CDR3 is TGTGCCAGCAAACCAAGTAGGGACTACAATGAGCAGTTCTTC.

In its sample, this clonotype was seen a few times. V is TRBV12-3 or TRBV12-4 and J is TRBJ2-3, with D unclear. CDR3 length: 12 amino acids. The V end was cut by 2 bases, the J end by 6 bases, with 6 bases between. The CDR3 loop reads CASSLMLDTQYF. Here the CDR3 DNA reads TGTGCCAGCAGTTTAATGCTGGATACGCAGTATTTT.

In this sample, this clonotype turned up a few times. The chain carries TRBV4-1 and TRBJ2-7, with D perhaps assigned TRBD1 or TRBD2 (5 bases each). V was clipped by 1 base and J by 5 bases, with 21 bases between them. The germline V gene has CDR1 MGHRA and CDR2 YSYEKL. This CDR3 has 17 residues. The CDR3 DNA follows: TGCGCCAGCAGCCAAGTAAGGAGCCGGGACCCTGGCGACGAGCAGTACTTC. As protein: CASSQVRSRDPGDEQYF.

The chain couples TRBV9 to TRBJ2-5; D is possibly TRBD2 (5 bases). CDR1 and CDR2 from the germline V gene are SGDLS and YYNGEE. This CDR3 has 16 residues. V was cut by 0 bases and J by 0 bases, with 12 bases left in between. CDR3 in amino acids: CASSVEALANQETQYF. The CDR3 DNA is TGTGCCAGCAGCGTAGAGGCCTTAGCGAACCAAGAGACCCAGTACTTC. Variable domain in full (rest from reference TRBV9 and TRBJ2-5): DSGVTQTPKHLITATGQRVTLRCSPRSGDLSVYWYQQSLDQGLQFLIQYYNGEERAKGNILERFSAQQFPDLHSELNLSSLELGDSALYFCASSVEALANQETQYFGPGTRLLVL.

This chain joins TRBV20-1 and TRBJ2-1, with 10 bases matching TRBD2. Germline lookup yields CDR1 DFQATT and CDR2 SNEGSKA (reference sequence). The CDR3 has 15 residues. V dropped 6 bases and J dropped 8; count of bases not matched to a gene: 13. The CDR3 DNA sequence: TGCAGTGCCTCCGCCCCCCTAGCGGGAGTCTATGAGCAGTTCTTC. This sequence encodes CSASAPLAGVYEQFF.

V usage is TRBV5-5 and J usage is TRBJ2-5, with 10 bases that match TRBD1. With V trimmed by 3 bases and J by 4 bases, 9 bases remained unmatched. The CDR3 length is 16 residues. The V gene's germline CDR1 is SGHKS and CDR2 YYEKEE (reference sequence). CDR3 DNA: TGTGCCAGCAGCTATGGGACAGGGGAAAGGAGAGAGACCCAGTACTTC. It codes for CASSYGTGERRETQYF.

This clonotype showed up just a few times. The CDR3 sequence is CAWGQRETQYF. CDR3 DNA sequence: TGTGCCTGGGGGCAGCGAGAGACCCAGTACTTC. This chain joins TRBV30 and TRBJ2-5; D not certain. With 5 bases removed from V and 4 bases from J, the gap between germline ends came to 8 bases. The CDR3 has 11 amino acids. Germline V gene sequence: CDR1 GTSNPN, CDR2 SVGIG (reference sequence).

J is TRBJ1-5 and V is TRBV2; 9 nucleotides agree with TRBD1. The germline V gene encodes CDR1 SNHLY and CDR2 FYNNEI. The CDR3 is 14 residues long. Trimming took 6 bases from V and 6 from J; bases not matched to a gene: 6. CDR3 protein: CASSGTGIFQPQHF. CDR3 DNA: TGTGCCAGCAGCGGGACAGGGATTTTTCAGCCCCAGCATTTT.